Shown below are 5 T cell receptor beta chains from a single sample sequenced in a study of beta chain features in type 1 diabetes. The whole isolated RNA underwent reverse transcription, so sequencing captured expressed TCRB transcripts. Assay: immunoSEQ multiplex PCR; the TCRdb copy retains only in-frame clones and omits some. The sample includes under 200,000 clones, approximately 8.1% of them seen just once. Material: central memory CD4+ T cells from blood. The receptors stem from a man younger than 30 in good health.

V and J are TRBV7-9 and TRBJ2-7, with TRBD1 matching over 7 bases. After removal of 2 bases from V and 0 bases from J, the junction contained 7 bases not matched to a gene. Germline V gene sequence: CDR1 SEHNR, CDR2 FQNEAQ (reference sequence). This CDR3 spans 16 amino acids. The CDR3 sequence: CASSLYSGQISYEQYF. The CDR3 bases are TGTGCCAGCAGCTTATATTCGGGACAGATCTCCTACGAGCAGTACTTC.

This clone was found a few times. The chain joins TRBV30 to TRBJ2-2; D ambiguous. The germline CDR1 and CDR2 sequences are GTSNPN and SVGIG (reference sequence). The CDR3 length is 15 residues. With 1 base removed from V and 5 bases from J, the gap between germline ends came to 14 bases. The CDR3 protein is CAWSERLGTTGELFF. The DNA for the CDR3 is TGTGCCTGGAGTGAGCGACTGGGTACGACCGGGGAGCTGTTTTTT.

This clone came up many times. This chain links TRBV5-1 with TRBJ2-7; D may be TRBD1 (6 bases). Germline V gene lookup returns CDR1 SGHRS and CDR2 YFSETQ. The CDR3 has 16 amino acids. V was trimmed by 3 bases and J by 1 base, leaving 17 bases between them. The CDR3 loop reads CASSWGLGAASYEQYF. CDR3 nucleotides: TGCGCCAGCAGCTGGGGGTTGGGGGCGGCGTCCTACGAGCAGTACTTC. Full variable domain (remainder filled in from reference TRBV5-1 and TRBJ2-7): KAGVTQTPRYLIKTRGQQVTLSCSPISGHRSVSWYQQTPGQGLQFLFEYFSETQRNKGNFPGRFSGRQFSNSRSEMNVSTLELGDSALYLCASSWGLGAASYEQYFGPGTRLTVT.

This clone was detected only a few times. Here the CDR3 reads CASSLQGPNSPLHF. CDR3 in DNA: TGTGCCAGCAGCCTACAGGGGCCCAATTCACCCCTCCACTTT. The J gene is TRBJ1-6, the V gene TRBV4-2, with 7 bases aligning to TRBD1. Germline V lookup: CDR1 LGHNA, CDR2 YNFKEQ. Trimming removed 4 bases from V and 7 bases from J; junction bases left unmatched: 4. The CDR3 loop spans 14 amino acids.

This chain uses TRBV5-4 with TRBJ2-5; perhaps TRBD1 as D (7 bases). Germline V gene data show CDR1 as SGHNT and CDR2 as YYREEE (reference sequence). There are 14 residues in the CDR3. Between the trimmed V and J ends, which lost 3 bases and 3 bases, there was a span of 12 bases. CDR3 DNA sequence: TGTGCCAGCAGCTGGCGGGACAGTGAAGAGACCCAGTACTTC. It specifies CASSWRDSEETQYF.